This T cell receptor (beta chain) was obtained from a study of CD8 T cells in ankylosing spondylitis. Broader study findings: A TCR beta motif made of eight highly homologous variants seemed typical of ankylosing spondylitis blood. A CD8+ phenotype characterized the disease-linked clones, which were relatively rare in peripheral blood. Reports say disease-linked clones showed up significantly more in matched ankylosing spondylitis synovial fluid.

Generation of TCR beta libraries employed quantitative 5'-RACE incorporating molecular barcodes. TCRdb fed the 5' RACE reads into MiXCR, producing one record per CDR3 protein. The sample contains 150,000 to 200,000 distinct CDR3 sequences, around 32% of which appear only once. Points on this clonotype: Its antigen is not known.

This CDR3 has 16 amino acids. V dropped 3 bases and J dropped 3; count of bases not matched to a gene: 4. Per the germline V gene, CDR1 is SGHNT and CDR2 is YYREEE (reference sequence). Sequencing was carried out using synovial fluid, either unsorted or a sorted T cell fraction (not recorded which). This receptor was taken from a male donor with ankylosing spondylitis. This chain uses TRBV5-4 with TRBJ2-1; 12 bases agree with TRBD2. CDR3 amino acids: CASSSLTSGSYNEQFF. The DNA for the CDR3 is TGTGCCAGCAGCTCCCTGACTAGCGGGAGCTACAATGAGCAGTTCTTC.